The 14 T cell receptor beta chains below were found in one sample sequenced in a study of graft-versus-host responses after intestinal transplantation. Antigens of these TCRs are unknown. Produced via immunoSEQ multiplex PCR; TCRdb's table is partial and in-frame only. This sample carries around 31,000 clones, around 83% of them seen once, and the ten largest clones take around 20%. The starting material was unstimulated CD8+ T cells sorted from spleen or lymph node cells, obtained before intestinal transplant. The source is a human donor who received an intestinal transplant.

CDR3 amino acids: CATGTSGAGELFF. The CDR3 DNA reads as TGTGCCACCGGTACTAGCGGGGCCGGGGAGCTGTTTTTT. The chain recombines TRBV15 with TRBJ2-2; 10 bases match TRBD2. With 8 bases clipped from V and 6 bases from J, the junction kept 3 bases outside the gene matches. The CDR3 totals 13 residues. The germline V gene encodes CDR1 LNHNV and CDR2 YYDKDF (reference sequence).

The genes are TRBV7-9 and TRBJ1-1; possible D gene TRBD1, 6 bases. The CDR3 extends over 18 amino acids. Germline V CDR1 and CDR2: SEHNR, FQNEAQ (reference sequence). V was cut by 5 bases and J by 4 bases, with 26 bases left in between. CDR3: CASSPVQHHTGRATEAFF. In DNA, the CDR3 is TGTGCCAGCAGCCCCGTCCAACACCATACAGGGCGGGCCACTGAAGCTTTCTTT.

The rearrangement links TRBV19 to TRBJ1-5; tentative D call: TRBD1 (5 bases). The V end was cut by 3 bases, the J end by 4 bases, with 16 bases between. The germline V gene encodes CDR1 LNHDA and CDR2 SQIVND (reference sequence). This CDR3 has 16 amino acids. The CDR3 loop is CASSIFLGSGNQPQHF. The CDR3 DNA follows: TGTGCCAGTAGTATTTTCCTCGGGTCAGGGAATCAGCCCCAGCATTTT. Looking up the rest from reference TRBV19 and TRBJ1-5 gives the full variable domain: DGGITQSPKYLFRKEGQNVTLSCEQNLNHDAMYWYRQDPGQGLRLIYYSQIVNDFQKGDIAEGYSVSREKKESFPLTVTSAQKNPTAFYLCASSIFLGSGNQPQHFGDGTRLSIL.

The table lists this clone with a few counts. The chain employs TRBV27 and TRBJ2-1; tentatively, D is TRBD2 (5 bases). The germline V and J ends were trimmed by 3 bases and 4 bases, with 10 bases remaining between them. The CDR3 covers 14 residues. Germline V lookup: CDR1 MNHEY, CDR2 SMNVEV (reference sequence). The CDR3 bases are TGTGCCAGCAGTTTGGATAGCGAGTACAATGAGCAGTTCTTC. This translates into CASSLDSEYNEQFF.

CDR3: CASSALGPSYEQYF. The CDR3 coding sequence is TGTGCCAGCAGTGCCCTGGGGCCTTCCTACGAGCAGTACTTC. V and J are TRBV6-1 and TRBJ2-5; D is possibly TRBD1 (5 bases). The DNA end favors TRBJ2-7, so the J call may be wrong. Germline V gene lookup returns CDR1 MNHNS and CDR2 SASEGT. The CDR3 spans 14 residues.

V and J are TRBV15 and TRBJ2-7; possible D gene TRBD1, 5 bases. There are 16 residues in the CDR3. The V end lost 1 base, the J end lost 2 bases, and 15 bases lay between the germline ends. From germline, CDR1 is LNHNV and CDR2 YYDKDF (reference sequence). CDR3 coding DNA: TGTGCCACCAGCAGAGGCGCGATGGCAGGGACCTACGAGCAGTACTTC. Its translation: CATSRGAMAGTYEQYF. Filled out from reference TRBV15 and TRBJ2-7, the complete variable domain reads DAMVIQNPRYQVTQFGKPVTLSCSQTLNHNVMYWYQQKSSQAPKLLFHYYDKDFNNEADTPDNFQSRRPNTSFCFLDIRSPGLGDTAMYLCATSRGAMAGTYEQYFGPGTRLTVT.

V is TRBV4-1 and J is TRBJ2-7, with D possibly TRBD2 on 6 matching bases. CDR3 length: 16 amino acids. Germline CDR1 and CDR2: MGHRA and YSYEKL. The V and J ends lost 0 bases and 0 bases respectively, with 12 bases between them. The CDR3 sequence: CASSQEALALSYEQYF. In nucleotides, the CDR3 is TGCGCCAGCAGCCAAGAGGCACTAGCCCTCTCCTACGAGCAGTACTTC.

This chain joins TRBV7-8 and TRBJ2-7, with 9 positions matching TRBD1. Germline V CDR1 and CDR2: SGHVS, FQNEAQ. V dropped 5 bases and J dropped 3; count of bases not matched to a gene: 8. The CDR3 sequence is 15 residues long. In DNA, the CDR3 is TGTGCCAGCAGCCCAGCGGGGACAGGGATCTACGAGCAGTACTTC. Translation: CASSPAGTGIYEQYF.

This clone is termed medium-sized. The chain employs TRBV9 and TRBJ1-4, with D tentatively TRBD1 (5 bases). CDR3 length equals 14 residues. Germline loops: CDR1 SGDLS, CDR2 YYNGEE. V lost 4 bases and J 7 bases, leaving 14 bases between the germline ends. In nucleotides, the CDR3 is TGTGCCAGCAGCCCCCACTGGGGCCCTGAAAAACTGTTTTTT. Amino acids: CASSPHWGPEKLFF.

The V and J genes are TRBV6-5 and TRBJ2-5; perhaps TRBD2 as D (5 bases). V was clipped by 3 bases and J by 2 bases, with 10 bases between them. This CDR3 spans 14 amino acids. Germline CDR1 reads MNHEY; CDR2 reads SVGAGI. The CDR3 region has the DNA TGTGCCAGCAGTTATCGGCTAGCACAAGAGACCCAGTACTTC. Its protein product is CASSYRLAQETQYF.

CDR3 loop: CSVPWGDGYTF. The CDR3 DNA reads TGCAGCGTCCCTTGGGGGGATGGCTACACCTTC. This chain connects TRBV29-1 to TRBJ1-2; tentative D call: TRBD1 (5 bases). This CDR3 region has 11 residues. V lost 6 bases and J 6 bases, leaving 11 bases between the germline ends. CDR1 is SQVTM, CDR2 ANQGSEA, per germline. The whole variable domain, filled in from reference TRBV29-1 and TRBJ1-2, reads SAVISQKPSRDICQRGTSLTIQCQVDSQVTMMFWYRQQPGQSLTLIATANQGSEATYESGFVIDKFPISRPNLTFSTLTVSNMSPEDSSIYLCSVPWGDGYTFGSGTRLTVV.

The chain joins TRBV9 to TRBJ1-1; a possible D gene is TRBD1 (6 bases). The CDR3 sequence is 16 residues long. Trimming took 0 bases from V and 1 from J, leaving 13 bases between them. Germline CDR1 and CDR2: SGDLS and YYNGEE. The CDR3 spells CASSVDGGVWNTEAFF. DNA of the CDR3: TGTGCCAGCAGCGTAGATGGGGGCGTCTGGAACACTGAAGCTTTCTTT. Full variable domain (remainder filled in from reference TRBV9 and TRBJ1-1): DSGVTQTPKHLITATGQRVTLRCSPRSGDLSVYWYQQSLDQGLQFLIQYYNGEERAKGNILERFSAQQFPDLHSELNLSSLELGDSALYFCASSVDGGVWNTEAFFGQGTRLTVV.

This chain uses TRBV19 with TRBJ2-3; 10 nucleotides agree with TRBD2. This CDR3 has 15 amino acids. CDR1 and CDR2 from the germline V gene are LNHDA and SQIVND (reference sequence). V lost 5 bases, J lost 4 bases, and 6 bases stayed unmatched. The CDR3: CASSLASGSADTQYF. For the CDR3, the DNA is TGTGCCAGTAGTCTGGCTAGCGGGAGTGCAGATACGCAGTATTTT.

The chain recombines TRBV2 with TRBJ2-1, with D possibly being TRBD2 (6 bases). From germline, CDR1 is SNHLY and CDR2 FYNNEI. The length of the CDR3 is 16 residues. The V gene lost 2 bases and the J gene lost 0 bases, with 11 bases spanning the gap. Here the CDR3 reads CASSEFVGGSYNEQFF. The CDR3 coding sequence is TGTGCCAGCAGTGAATTCGTGGGGGGCTCCTACAATGAGCAGTTCTTC.